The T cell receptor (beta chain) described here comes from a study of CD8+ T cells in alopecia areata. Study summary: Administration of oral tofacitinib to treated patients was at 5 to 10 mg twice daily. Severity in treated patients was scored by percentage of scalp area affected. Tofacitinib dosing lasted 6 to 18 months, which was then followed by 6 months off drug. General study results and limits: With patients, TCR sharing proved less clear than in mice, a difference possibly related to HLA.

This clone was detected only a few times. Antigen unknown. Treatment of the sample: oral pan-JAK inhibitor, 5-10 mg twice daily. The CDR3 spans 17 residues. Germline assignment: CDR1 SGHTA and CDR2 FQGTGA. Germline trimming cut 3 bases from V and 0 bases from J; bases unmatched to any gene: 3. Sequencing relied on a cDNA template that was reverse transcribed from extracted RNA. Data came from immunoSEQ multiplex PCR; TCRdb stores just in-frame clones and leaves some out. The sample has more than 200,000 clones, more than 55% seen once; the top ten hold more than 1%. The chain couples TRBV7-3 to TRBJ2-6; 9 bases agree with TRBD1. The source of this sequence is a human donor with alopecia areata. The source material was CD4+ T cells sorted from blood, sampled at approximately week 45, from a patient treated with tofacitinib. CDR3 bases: TGTGCCAGCAGCTTCGGACAGGGGAACTCTGGGGCCAACGTCCTGACTTTC. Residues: CASSFGQGNSGANVLTF.